This T cell receptor beta chain was observed in a study of beta chain features in type 1 diabetes. Study conclusions and caveats: Insertion counts at VDJ junctions were lower in type 1 diabetes patients, who also showed more deletions there.

As for this clone: Its antigen remains unidentified.

The entirety of the isolated RNA underwent reverse transcription, so expressed TCRB transcripts were sequenced. Sequenced by immunoSEQ multiplex PCR; TCRdb stores in-frame clones only, minus some. Of about 350,000 clones listed, roughly a fifth are singletons. Germline CDR1 reads MNHEY; CDR2 reads SMNVEV (reference sequence). Trimming took off 6 bases at V and 4 bases at J, with 15 bases between the two ends. The CDR3 runs to 14 residues. This sequence was found in a woman between 18 and 29 years old in good health. This chain joins TRBV27 and TRBJ1-1; the D gene is possibly TRBD1 (5 bases). The sequenced material came from naive CD4+ T cells from blood. The CDR3 DNA sequence: TGTGCCAGCAGCCCTCGGAGGGGTATCACTGAAGCTTTCTTT. It is translated as CASSPRRGITEAFF.